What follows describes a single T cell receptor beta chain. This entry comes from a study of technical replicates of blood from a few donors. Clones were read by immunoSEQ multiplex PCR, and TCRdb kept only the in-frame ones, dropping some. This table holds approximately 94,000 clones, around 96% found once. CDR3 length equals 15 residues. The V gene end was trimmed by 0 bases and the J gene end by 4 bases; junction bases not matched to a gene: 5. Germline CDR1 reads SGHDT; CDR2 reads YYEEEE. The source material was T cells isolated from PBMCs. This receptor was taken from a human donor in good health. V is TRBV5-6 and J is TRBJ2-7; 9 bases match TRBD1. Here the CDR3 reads CASSLGTGAYYEQYF. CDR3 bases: TGTGCCAGCAGCTTGGGGACAGGGGCCTATTACGAGCAGTACTTC.